The clone carrying this T cell receptor (beta chain) occurred many times. This entry comes from a study of blood T cells in healthy people across ages. The V end lost 0 bases, the J end lost 0 bases, and 13 bases lay between the germline ends. The CDR3 sequence is 16 residues long. In germline, CDR1 is SGDLS, CDR2 YYNGEE. A sample-barcoded 5' primer and a J-beta primer mix were used in a second PCR of about 7 to 12 cycles. TCRdb recomputed calls from the 5' RACE reads with MiXCR, one row per CDR3 protein. The table lists 650,000 to 1,000,000 distinct CDR3 sequences, about 45% of them singletons. The sample was blood. The TCR sequence derives from a man aged 80 or over in good health. V usage is TRBV9 and J usage is TRBJ2-7; D perhaps matches TRBD1 (5 bases). The chain's CDR3 is CASSVGPDTSSYEQYF. CDR3 DNA sequence: TGTGCCAGCAGCGTAGGTCCGGACACCAGCTCCTACGAGCAGTACTTC.